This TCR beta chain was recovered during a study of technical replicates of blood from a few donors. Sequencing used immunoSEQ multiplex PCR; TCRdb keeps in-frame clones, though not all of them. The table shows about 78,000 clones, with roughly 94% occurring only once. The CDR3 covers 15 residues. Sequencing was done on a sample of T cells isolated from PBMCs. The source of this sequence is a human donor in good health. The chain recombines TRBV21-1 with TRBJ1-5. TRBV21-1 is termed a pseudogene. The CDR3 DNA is TGTACAAACCCAAAGCGGGGAGTTGGCAATCAGCCCCAGCATTTT. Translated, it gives CTNPKRGVGNQPQHF.